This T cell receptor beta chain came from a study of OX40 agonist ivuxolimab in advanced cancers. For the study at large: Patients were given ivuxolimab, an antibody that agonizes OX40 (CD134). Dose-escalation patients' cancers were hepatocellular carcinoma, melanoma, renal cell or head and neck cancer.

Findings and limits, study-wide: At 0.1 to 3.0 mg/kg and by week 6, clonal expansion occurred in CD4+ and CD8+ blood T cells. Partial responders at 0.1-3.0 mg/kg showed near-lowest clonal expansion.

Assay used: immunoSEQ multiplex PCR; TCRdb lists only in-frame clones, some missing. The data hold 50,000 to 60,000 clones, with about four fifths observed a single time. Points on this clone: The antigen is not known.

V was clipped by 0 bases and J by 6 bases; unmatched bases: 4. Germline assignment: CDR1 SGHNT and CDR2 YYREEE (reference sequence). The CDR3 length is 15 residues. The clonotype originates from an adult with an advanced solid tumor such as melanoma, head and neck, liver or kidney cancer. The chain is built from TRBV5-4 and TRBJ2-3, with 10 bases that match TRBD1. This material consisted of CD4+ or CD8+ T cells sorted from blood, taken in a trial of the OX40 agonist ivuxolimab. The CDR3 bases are TGTGCCAGCAGCTTGGGACAGGGGGCGTGGGATACGCAGTATTTT. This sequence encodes CASSLGQGAWDTQYF. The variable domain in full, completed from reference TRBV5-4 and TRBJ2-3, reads ETGVTQSPTHLIKTRGQQVTLRCSSQSGHNTVSWYQQALGQGPQFIFQYYREEENGRGNFPPRFSGLQFPNYSSELNVNALELDDSALYLCASSLGQGAWDTQYFGPGTRLTVL.